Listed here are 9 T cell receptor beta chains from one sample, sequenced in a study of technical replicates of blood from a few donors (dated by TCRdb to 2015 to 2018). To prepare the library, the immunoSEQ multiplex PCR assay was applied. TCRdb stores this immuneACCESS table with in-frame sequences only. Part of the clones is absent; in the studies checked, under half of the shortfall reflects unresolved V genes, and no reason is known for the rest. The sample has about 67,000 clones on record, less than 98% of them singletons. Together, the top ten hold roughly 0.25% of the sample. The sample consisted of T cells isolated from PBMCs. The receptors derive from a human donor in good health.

CDR3 bases: TGTGCCAGTAGTTTTTATAGCGGGACTGAGTACGAGCAGTACTTC. Protein sequence: CASSFYSGTEYEQYF. V usage is TRBV19 and J usage is TRBJ2-7; TRBD2 aligns across 8 bases. Germline trimming cut 5 bases from V and 4 bases from J; bases unmatched to any gene: 10. The germline V gene has CDR1 LNHDA and CDR2 SQIVND (reference sequence). The CDR3 totals 15 residues.

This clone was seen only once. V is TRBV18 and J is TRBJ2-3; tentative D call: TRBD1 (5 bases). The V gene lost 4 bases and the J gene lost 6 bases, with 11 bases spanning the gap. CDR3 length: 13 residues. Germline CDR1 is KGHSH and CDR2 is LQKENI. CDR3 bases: TGTGCCAGCTCACTTGGAGCAGGGGATACGCAGTATTTT. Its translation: CASSLGAGDTQYF. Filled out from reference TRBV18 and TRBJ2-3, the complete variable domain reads NAGVMQNPRHLVRRRGQEARLRCSPMKGHSHVYWYRQLPEEGLKFMVYLQKENIIDESGMPKERFSAEFPKEGPSILRIQQVVRGDSAAYFCASSLGAGDTQYFGPGTRLTVL.

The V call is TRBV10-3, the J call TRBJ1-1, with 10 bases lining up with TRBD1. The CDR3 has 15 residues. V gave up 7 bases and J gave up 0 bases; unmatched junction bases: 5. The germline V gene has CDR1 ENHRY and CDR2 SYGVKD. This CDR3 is CAITKTGGMNTEAFF. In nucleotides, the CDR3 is TGTGCCATCACTAAGACAGGGGGCATGAACACTGAAGCTTTCTTT.

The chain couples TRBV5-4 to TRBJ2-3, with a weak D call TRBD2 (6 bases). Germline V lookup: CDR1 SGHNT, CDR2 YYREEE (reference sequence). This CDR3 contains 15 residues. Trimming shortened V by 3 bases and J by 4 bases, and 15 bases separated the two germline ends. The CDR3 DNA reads TGTGCCAGCAGCTCCCTCAATCCGGGGGCAGATACGCAGTATTTT. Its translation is CASSSLNPGADTQYF.

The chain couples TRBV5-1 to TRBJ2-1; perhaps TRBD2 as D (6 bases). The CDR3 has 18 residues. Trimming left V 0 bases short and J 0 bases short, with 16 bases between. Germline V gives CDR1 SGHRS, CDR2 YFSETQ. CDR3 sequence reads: CASSLAEELAYSYNEQFF. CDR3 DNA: TGCGCCAGCAGCTTGGCCGAGGAGCTAGCGTACTCCTACAATGAGCAGTTCTTC.

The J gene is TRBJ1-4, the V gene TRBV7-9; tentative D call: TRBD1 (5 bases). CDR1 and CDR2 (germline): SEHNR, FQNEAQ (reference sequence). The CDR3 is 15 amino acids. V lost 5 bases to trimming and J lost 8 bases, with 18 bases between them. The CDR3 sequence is CASSLPIGGGEKLFF. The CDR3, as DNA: TGTGCCAGCAGCCTACCGATTGGGGGAGGCGAAAAACTGTTTTTT.

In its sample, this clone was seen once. The CDR3 region is CASSLGQGVEAFF. DNA of the CDR3: TGCGCCAGCAGCTTGGGACAGGGGGTTGAAGCTTTCTTT. The V call is TRBV5-1, the J call TRBJ1-1; 9 nucleotides match TRBD1. CDR3 size: 13 residues. The V segment lost 0 bases and the J segment 7 bases; nucleotides outside the gene matches: 1. In germline, CDR1 is SGHRS, CDR2 YFSETQ.

CDR3 protein: CASSPLGGNTIYF. Here the CDR3 DNA reads TGTGCCAGCAGTCCCCTAGGTGGAAACACCATATATTTT. The chain links TRBV27 to TRBJ1-3; D ambiguous. Per germline, CDR1 MNHEY and CDR2 SMNVEV (reference sequence). Trimming took 5 bases from V and 3 from J, leaving 8 bases between them. The CDR3 spans 13 residues.

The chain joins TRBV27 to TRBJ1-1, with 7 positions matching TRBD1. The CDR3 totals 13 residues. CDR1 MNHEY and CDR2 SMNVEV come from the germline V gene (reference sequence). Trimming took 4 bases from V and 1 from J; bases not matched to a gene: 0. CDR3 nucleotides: TGTGCCAGCAGTTGGGACAGGAACACTGAAGCTTTCTTT. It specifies CASSWDRNTEAFF.